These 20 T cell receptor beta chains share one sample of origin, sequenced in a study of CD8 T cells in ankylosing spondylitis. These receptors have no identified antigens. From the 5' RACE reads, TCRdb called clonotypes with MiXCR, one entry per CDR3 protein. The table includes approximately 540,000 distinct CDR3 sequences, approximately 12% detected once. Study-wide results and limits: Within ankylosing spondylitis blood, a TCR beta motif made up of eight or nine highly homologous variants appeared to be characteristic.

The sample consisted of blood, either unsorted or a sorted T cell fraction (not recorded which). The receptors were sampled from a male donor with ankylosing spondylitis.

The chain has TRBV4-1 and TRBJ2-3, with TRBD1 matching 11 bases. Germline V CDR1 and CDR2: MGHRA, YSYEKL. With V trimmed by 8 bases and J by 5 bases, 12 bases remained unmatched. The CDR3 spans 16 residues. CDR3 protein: CASRRGGTGGGDTQYF. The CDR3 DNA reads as TGCGCCAGCCGACGCGGCGGGACAGGGGGTGGAGATACGCAGTATTTT.

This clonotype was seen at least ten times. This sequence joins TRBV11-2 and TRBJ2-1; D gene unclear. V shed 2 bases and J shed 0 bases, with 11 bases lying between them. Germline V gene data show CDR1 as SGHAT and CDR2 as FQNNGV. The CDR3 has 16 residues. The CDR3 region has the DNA TGTGCCAGCAGCTTAAGCGAGAGGAGCTCCTACAATGAGCAGTTCTTC. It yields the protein CASSLSERSSYNEQFF.

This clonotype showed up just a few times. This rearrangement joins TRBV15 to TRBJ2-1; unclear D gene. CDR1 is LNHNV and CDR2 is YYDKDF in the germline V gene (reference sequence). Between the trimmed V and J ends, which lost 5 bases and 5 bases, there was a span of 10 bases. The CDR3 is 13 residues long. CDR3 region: CATSPHGDNEQFF. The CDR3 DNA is TGTGCCACCAGCCCCCATGGGGACAATGAGCAGTTCTTC.

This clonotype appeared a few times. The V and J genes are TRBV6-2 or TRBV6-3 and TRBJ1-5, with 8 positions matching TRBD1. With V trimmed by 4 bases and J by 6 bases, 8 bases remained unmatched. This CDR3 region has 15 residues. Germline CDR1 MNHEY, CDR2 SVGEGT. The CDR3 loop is CASSFQQGGTQPQHF. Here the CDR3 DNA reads TGTGCCAGCAGTTTTCAACAGGGGGGGACTCAGCCCCAGCATTTT.

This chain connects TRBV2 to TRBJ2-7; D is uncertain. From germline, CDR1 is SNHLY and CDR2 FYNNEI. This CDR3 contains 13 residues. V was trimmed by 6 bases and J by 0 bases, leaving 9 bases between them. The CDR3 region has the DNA TGTGCCAGCAGCTTCGGCCACTCCTACGAGCAGTACTTC. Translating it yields CASSFGHSYEQYF.

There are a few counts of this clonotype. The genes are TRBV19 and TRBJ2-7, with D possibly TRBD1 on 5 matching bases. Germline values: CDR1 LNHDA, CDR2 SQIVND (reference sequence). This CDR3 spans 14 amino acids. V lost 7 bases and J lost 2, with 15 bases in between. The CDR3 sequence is CASIGRDRPYEQYF. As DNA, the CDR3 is TGTGCCAGTATAGGCAGGGATCGACCCTACGAGCAGTACTTC.

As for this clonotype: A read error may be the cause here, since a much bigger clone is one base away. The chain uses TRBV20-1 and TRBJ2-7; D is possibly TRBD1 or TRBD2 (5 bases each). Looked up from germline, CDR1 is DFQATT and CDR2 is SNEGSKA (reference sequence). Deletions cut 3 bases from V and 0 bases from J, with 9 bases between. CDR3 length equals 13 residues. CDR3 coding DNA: TGCAGTGCTAGGAAGGGGACCTCCTACGAGCAGTACTTC. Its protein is CSARKGTSYEQYF.

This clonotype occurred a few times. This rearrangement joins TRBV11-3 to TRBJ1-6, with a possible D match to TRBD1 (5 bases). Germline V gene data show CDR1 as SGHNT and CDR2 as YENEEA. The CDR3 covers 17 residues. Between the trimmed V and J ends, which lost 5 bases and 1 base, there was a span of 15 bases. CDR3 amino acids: CASSGGEGRSYNSPLHF. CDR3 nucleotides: TGTGCCAGCAGCGGAGGGGAAGGGAGGTCCTATAATTCACCCCTCCACTTT.

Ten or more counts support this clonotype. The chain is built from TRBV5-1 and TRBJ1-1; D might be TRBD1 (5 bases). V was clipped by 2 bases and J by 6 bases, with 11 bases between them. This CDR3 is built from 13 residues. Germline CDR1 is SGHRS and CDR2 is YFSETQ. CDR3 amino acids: CASSFSQGSEAFF. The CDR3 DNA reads TGCGCCAGCAGCTTTTCTCAGGGATCTGAAGCTTTCTTT.

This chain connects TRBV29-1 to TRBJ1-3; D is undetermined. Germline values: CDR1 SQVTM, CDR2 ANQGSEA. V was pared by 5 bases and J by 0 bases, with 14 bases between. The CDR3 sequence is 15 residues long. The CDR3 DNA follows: TGCAGCGTTTTGGCAAGCCAGCTCTCTGGAAACACCATATATTTT. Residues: CSVLASQLSGNTIYF.

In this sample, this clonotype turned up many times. The CDR3 reads CASWTGNTGELFF. CDR3 nucleotide sequence: TGTGCCAGCTGGACAGGGAACACCGGGGAGCTGTTTTTT. J is TRBJ2-2 and V is TRBV12-3 or TRBV12-4, with TRBD1 matching 7 bases. This CDR3 has 13 amino acids. V shed 8 bases and J 1 base; nucleotides not matched to a gene: 1.

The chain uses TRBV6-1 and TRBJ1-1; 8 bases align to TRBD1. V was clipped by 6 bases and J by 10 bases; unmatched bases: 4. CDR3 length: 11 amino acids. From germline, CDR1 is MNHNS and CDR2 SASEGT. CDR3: CASRDRGGAFF. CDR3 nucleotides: TGTGCCAGCAGAGACAGGGGCGGAGCTTTCTTT.

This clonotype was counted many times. Here the CDR3 DNA reads TGCAGCGTTGAATGGGGAATCGATACGCAGTATTTT. The encoded protein is CSVEWGIDTQYF. This chain connects TRBV29-1 to TRBJ2-3; D remains unclear. CDR1 and CDR2 from the germline V gene are SQVTM and ANQGSEA. Trimming stripped 2 bases from V and 6 bases from J, with 9 bases between. This CDR3 is 12 amino acids long.

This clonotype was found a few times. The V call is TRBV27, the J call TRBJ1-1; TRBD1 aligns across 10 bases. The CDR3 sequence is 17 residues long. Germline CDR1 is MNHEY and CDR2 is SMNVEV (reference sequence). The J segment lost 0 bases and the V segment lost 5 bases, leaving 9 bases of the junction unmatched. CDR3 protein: CASSTRTGGVMNTEAFF. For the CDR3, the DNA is TGTGCCAGCAGTACACGGACAGGGGGGGTCATGAACACTGAAGCTTTCTTT.

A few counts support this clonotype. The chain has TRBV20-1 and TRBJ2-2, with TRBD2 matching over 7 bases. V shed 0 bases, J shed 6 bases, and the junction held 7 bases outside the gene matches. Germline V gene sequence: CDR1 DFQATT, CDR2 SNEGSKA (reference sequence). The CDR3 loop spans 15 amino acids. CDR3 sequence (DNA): TGCAGTGCTAGAGATAGACTAGCCGCAGCCGGGGAGCTGTTTTTT. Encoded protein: CSARDRLAAAGELFF.

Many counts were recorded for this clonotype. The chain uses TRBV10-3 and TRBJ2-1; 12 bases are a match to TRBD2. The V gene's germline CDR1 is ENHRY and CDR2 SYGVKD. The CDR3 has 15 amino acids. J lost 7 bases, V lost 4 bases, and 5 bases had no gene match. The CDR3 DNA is TGTGCCATCAGTGCTAGCGGGAGGGCAGGGAATGAGCAGTTCTTC. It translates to CAISASGRAGNEQFF.

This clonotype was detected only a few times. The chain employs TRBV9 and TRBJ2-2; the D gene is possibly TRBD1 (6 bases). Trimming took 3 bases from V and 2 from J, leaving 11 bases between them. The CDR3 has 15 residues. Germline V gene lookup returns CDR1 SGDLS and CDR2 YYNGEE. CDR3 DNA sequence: TGTGCCAGCAGCGCGGGACAAATAAACACCGGGGAGCTGTTTTTT. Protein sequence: CASSAGQINTGELFF.

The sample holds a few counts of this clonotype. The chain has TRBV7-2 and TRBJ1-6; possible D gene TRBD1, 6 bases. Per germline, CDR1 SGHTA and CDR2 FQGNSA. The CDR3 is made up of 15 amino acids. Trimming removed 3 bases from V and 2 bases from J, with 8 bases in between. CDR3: CASSFRGPYNSPLHF. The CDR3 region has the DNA TGTGCCAGCAGCTTCCGGGGGCCCTATAATTCACCCCTCCACTTT.

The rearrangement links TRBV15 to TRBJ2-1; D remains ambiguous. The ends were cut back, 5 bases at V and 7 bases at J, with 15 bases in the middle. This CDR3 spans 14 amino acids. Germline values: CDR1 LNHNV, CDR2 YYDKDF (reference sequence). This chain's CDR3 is CATSGTDWQNEQFF. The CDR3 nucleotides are TGTGCCACCAGCGGAACTGACTGGCAGAATGAGCAGTTCTTC.

The CDR3 loop is CASRIADEQYF. The DNA of the CDR3 is TGTGCCAGCAGAATAGCGGACGAGCAGTACTTC. The gene calls are TRBV7-2 and TRBJ2-7; D is possibly TRBD2 (6 bases). Germline V gene sequence: CDR1 SGHTA, CDR2 FQGNSA. The V and J ends lost 6 bases and 5 bases respectively, with 8 bases between them. The CDR3 extends over 11 amino acids.